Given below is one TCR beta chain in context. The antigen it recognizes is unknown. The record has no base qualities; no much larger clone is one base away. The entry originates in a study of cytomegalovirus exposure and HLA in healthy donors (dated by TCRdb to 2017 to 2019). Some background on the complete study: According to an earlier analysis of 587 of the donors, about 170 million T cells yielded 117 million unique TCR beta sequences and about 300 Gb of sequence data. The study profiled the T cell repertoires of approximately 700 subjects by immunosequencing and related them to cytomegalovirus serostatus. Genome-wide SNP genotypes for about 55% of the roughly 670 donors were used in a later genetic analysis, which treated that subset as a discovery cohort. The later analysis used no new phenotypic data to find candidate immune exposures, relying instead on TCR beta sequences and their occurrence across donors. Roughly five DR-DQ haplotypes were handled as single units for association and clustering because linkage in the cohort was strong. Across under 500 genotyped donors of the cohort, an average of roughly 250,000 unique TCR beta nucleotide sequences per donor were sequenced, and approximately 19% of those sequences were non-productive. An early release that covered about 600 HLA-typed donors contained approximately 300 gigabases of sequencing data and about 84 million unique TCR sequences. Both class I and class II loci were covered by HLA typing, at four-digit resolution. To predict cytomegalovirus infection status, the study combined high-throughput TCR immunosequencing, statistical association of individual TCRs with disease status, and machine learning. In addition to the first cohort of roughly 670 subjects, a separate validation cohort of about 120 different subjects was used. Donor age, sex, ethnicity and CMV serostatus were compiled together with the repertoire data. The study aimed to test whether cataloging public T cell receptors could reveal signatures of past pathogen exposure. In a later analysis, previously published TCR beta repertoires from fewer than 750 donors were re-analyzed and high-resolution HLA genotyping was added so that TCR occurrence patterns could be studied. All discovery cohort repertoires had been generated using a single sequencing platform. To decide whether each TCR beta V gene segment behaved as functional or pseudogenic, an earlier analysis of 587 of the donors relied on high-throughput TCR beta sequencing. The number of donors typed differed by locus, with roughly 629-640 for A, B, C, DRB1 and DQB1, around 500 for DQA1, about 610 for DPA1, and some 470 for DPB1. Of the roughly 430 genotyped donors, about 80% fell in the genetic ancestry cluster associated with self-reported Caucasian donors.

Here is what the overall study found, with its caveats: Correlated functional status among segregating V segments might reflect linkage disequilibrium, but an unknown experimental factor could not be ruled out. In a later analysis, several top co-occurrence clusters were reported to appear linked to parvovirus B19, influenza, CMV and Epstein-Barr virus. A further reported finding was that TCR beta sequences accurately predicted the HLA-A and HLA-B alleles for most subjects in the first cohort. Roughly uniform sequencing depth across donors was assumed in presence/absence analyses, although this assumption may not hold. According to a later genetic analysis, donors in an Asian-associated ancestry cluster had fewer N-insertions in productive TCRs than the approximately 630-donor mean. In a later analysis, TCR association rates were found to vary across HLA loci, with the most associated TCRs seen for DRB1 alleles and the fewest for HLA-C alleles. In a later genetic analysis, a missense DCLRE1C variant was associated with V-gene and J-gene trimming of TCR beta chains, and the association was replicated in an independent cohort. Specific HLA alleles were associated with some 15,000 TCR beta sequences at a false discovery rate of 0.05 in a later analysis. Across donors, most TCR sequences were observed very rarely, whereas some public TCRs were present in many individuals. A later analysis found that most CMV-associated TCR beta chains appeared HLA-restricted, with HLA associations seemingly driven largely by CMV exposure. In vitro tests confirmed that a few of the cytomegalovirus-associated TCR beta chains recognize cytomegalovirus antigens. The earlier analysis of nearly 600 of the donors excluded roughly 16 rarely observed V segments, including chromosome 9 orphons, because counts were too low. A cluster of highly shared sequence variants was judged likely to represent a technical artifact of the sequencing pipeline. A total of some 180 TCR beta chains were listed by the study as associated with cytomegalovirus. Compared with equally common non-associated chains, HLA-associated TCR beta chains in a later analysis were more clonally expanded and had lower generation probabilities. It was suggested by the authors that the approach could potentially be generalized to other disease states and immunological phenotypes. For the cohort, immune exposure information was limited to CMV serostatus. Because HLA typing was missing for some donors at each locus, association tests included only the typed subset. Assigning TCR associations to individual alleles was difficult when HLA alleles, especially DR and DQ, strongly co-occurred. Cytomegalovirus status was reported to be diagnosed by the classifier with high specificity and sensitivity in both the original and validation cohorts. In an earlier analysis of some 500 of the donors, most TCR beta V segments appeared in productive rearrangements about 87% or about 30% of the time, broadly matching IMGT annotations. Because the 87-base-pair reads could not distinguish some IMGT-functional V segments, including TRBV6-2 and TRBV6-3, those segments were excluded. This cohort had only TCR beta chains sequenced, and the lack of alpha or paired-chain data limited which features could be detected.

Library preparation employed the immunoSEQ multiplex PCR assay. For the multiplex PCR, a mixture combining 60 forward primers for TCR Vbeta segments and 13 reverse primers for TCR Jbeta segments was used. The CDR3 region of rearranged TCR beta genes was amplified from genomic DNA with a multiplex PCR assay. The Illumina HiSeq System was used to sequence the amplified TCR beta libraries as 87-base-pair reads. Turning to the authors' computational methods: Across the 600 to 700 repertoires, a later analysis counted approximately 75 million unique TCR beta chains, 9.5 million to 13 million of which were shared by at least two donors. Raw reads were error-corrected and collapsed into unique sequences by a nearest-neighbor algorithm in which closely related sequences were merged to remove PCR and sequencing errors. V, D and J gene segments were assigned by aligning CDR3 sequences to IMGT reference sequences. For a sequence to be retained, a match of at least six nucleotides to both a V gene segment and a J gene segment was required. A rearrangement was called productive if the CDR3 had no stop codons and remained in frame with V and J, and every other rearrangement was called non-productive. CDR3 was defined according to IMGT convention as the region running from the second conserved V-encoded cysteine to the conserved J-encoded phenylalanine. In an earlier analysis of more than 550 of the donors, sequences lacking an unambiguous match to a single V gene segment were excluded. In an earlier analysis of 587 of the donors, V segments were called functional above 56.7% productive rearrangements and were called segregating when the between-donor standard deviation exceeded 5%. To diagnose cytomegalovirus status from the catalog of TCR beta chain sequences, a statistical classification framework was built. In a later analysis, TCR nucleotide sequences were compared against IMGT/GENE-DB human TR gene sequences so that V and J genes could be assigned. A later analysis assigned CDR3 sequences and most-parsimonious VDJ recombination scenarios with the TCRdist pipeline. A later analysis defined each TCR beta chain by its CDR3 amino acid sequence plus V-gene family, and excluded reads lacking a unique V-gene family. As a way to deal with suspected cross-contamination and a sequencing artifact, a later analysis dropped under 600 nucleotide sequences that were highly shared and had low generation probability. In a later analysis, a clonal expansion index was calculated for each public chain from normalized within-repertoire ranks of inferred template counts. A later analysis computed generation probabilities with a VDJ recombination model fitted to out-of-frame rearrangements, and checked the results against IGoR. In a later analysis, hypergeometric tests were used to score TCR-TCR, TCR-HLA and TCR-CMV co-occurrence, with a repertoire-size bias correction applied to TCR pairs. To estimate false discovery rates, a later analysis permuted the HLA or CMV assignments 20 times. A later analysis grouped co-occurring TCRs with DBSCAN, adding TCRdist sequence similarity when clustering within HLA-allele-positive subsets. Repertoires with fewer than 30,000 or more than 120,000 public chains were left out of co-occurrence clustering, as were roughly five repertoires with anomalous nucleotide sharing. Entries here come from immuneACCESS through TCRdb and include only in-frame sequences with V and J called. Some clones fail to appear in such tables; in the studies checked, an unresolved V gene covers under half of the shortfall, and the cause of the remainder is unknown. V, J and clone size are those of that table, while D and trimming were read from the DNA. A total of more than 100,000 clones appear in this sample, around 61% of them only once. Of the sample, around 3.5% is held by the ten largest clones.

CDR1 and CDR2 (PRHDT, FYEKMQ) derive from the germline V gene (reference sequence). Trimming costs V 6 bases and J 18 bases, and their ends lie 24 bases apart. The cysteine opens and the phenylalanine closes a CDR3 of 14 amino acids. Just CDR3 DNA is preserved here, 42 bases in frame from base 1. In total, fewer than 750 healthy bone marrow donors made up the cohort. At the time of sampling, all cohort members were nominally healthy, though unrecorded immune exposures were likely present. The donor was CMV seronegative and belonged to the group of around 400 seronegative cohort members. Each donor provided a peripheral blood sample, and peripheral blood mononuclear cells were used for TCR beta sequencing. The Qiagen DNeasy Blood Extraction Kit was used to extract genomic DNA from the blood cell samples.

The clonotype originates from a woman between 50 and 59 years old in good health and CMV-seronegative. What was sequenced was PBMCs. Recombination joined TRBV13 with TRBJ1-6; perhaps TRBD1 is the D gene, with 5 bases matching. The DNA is TGTGCCAGCAGGCAAACAGGACGGTCTAGAGGCTACCACTTT. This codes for CASRQTGRSRGYHF.